This T cell receptor beta chain is from a study of blood T cells in healthy people across ages. Next came a second PCR, run for roughly 6 to 11 cycles, which used a sample-barcoded 5' primer along with a J-beta primer mix. MiXCR was run by TCRdb on the 5' RACE reads, yielding one entry per CDR3 protein. The table lists some 930,000 distinct CDR3 sequences, 25% to 30% of them singletons. This clonotype was seen repeatedly, ten times or more. The antigen remains undetermined. The CDR3 runs 13 residues. The ends were cut back, 0 bases at V and 8 bases at J, with 10 bases in the middle. The germline CDR1 and CDR2 sequences are LGHNA and YSLEER. Whole-study results and caveats: Estimated diversity across one million T cells was deemed an underestimate.

The sample was also reused in another study, on T cells of mothers and their children. As reported in that work: All extracted RNA went into cDNA synthesis, roughly 1.5 ug per 15 ul.

Sequenced material: blood. The chain carries TRBV4-3 and TRBJ2-5; D is ambiguous. The source is a middle-aged woman in good health. The CDR3 region has the DNA TGCGCCAGCAGCCAAGATCGGCAGTCAACCCAGTACTTC. Translation: CASSQDRQSTQYF.